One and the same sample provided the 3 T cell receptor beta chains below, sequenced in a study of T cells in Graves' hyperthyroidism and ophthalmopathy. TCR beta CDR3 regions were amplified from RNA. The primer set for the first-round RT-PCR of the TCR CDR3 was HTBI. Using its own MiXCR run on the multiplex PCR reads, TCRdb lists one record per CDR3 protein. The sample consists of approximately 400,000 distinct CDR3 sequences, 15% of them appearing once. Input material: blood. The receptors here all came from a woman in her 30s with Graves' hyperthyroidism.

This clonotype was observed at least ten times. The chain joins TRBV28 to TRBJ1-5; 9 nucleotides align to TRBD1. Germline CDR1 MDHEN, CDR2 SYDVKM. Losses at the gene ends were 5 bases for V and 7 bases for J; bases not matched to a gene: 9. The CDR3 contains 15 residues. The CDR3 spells CASSTGTGSGQPQHF. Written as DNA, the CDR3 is TGTGCCAGCAGTACCGGGACAGGGTCTGGACAGCCCCAGCATTTT.

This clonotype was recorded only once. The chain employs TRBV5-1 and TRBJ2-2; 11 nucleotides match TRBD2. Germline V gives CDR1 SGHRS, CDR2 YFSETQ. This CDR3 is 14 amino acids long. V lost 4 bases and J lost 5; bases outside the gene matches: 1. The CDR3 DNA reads TGCGCCAGCAGCATAGCGGGAGGGACCGGGGAGCTGTTTTTT. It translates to CASSIAGGTGELFF.

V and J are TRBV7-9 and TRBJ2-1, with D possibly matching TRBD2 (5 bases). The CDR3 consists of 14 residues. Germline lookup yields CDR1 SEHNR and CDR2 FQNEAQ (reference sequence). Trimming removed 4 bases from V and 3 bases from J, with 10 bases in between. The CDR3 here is CASSSTRDYNEQFF. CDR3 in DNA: TGTGCCAGCAGCTCCACACGGGACTACAATGAGCAGTTCTTC.